Each of the 8 T cell receptor beta chains below was sequenced from the same sample in a study of coeliac disease. Here immunoSEQ multiplex PCR was the method, and the copy in TCRdb shows in-frame clones only, minus some. Of about 6,500 clones in the sample, around 66% were seen once. The specimen sequenced was lamina propria lymphocytes from the gut. The receptors come from a man aged 50 to 59 with active celiac disease.

This clone has just a few counts. V is TRBV7-3 and J is TRBJ2-1; D is perhaps TRBD1 (5 bases). Trimming cost V 1 base and J 4 bases, with 14 bases left between them. The CDR3 length is 16 residues. Germline CDR1 reads SGHTA; CDR2 reads FQGTGA. The CDR3 bases are TGTGCCAGCAGCTTAAGGGTAGGGGCTACGTACAATGAGCAGTTCTTC. Protein sequence: CASSLRVGATYNEQFF.

The V gene is TRBV27, the J gene TRBJ2-2; TRBD1 agrees at 10 bases. The CDR3 has 14 amino acids. V gave up 5 bases and J gave up 5 bases; unmatched junction bases: 2. Germline loops: CDR1 MNHEY, CDR2 SMNVEV (reference sequence). The CDR3, as DNA: TGTGCCAGCAGTCTGGACAGGGGGACCGGGGAGCTGTTTTTT. Encoded protein: CASSLDRGTGELFF.

This clone occurred a few times. The rearrangement links TRBV27 to TRBJ2-7; 8 nucleotides agree with TRBD1. The trim removed 5 bases at V and 0 bases at J, leaving 6 bases unmatched. CDR3 length: 15 residues. CDR1 and CDR2 (germline): MNHEY, SMNVEV (reference sequence). CDR3 amino acids: CASSNTGGHSYEQYF. The CDR3 DNA sequence: TGTGCCAGCAGTAACACAGGGGGGCACTCCTACGAGCAGTACTTC.

This sequence joins TRBV2 and TRBJ2-1; tentatively, D is TRBD2 (6 bases). Trimming pared 7 bases from V and 7 bases from J, leaving 17 bases between. This CDR3 comprises 14 residues. The V gene's germline CDR1 is SNHLY and CDR2 FYNNEI. CDR3 bases: TGTGCCAGCATCCCAGGACTATCCCGGAATGAGCAGTTCTTC. Translated, it gives CASIPGLSRNEQFF.

The chain carries TRBV5-4 and TRBJ2-3, with TRBD2 identical over 10 bases. V gave up 4 bases and J gave up 2 bases; unmatched junction bases: 7. CDR1 and CDR2 from the germline V gene are SGHNT and YYREEE (reference sequence). CDR3 size: 16 residues. The chain's CDR3 is CASSTSGLAVTDTQYF. In nucleotides, the CDR3 is TGTGCCAGCAGCACATCCGGACTAGCGGTCACAGATACGCAGTATTTT.

The chain recombines TRBV6-1 with TRBJ2-7; 7 nucleotides match TRBD1. CDR1 is MNHNS, CDR2 SASEGT, per germline. Unmatched junction bases numbered 11, after V lost 5 bases and J lost 4 bases. The CDR3 totals 15 residues. The CDR3 loop is CASSLLQGSAYEQYF. DNA of the CDR3: TGTGCCAGCAGTCTGCTACAGGGGAGTGCTTACGAGCAGTACTTC.

The sample holds a few counts of this clone. V gene TRBV5-6 combines with J gene TRBJ1-2, with unresolved D. The CDR3 has 12 amino acids. V lost 0 bases and J lost 5, with 5 bases in between. Germline V gene lookup returns CDR1 SGHDT and CDR2 YYEEEE. CDR3 DNA: TGTGCCAGCAGCTTGGTACAGTATGGCTACACCTTC. Translating it yields CASSLVQYGYTF.

This clone was seen only a few times. The chain couples TRBV18 to TRBJ2-1; 7 bases match TRBD1. Per germline, CDR1 KGHSH and CDR2 LQKENI. Germline trimming cut 1 base from V and 6 bases from J; bases unmatched to any gene: 6. This CDR3 region has 15 residues. CDR3 DNA sequence: TGTGCCAGCTCACCACGACAGGGCCAAACCAATGAGCAGTTCTTC. Residues: CASSPRQGQTNEQFF. The entire variable domain, with the rest obtained from reference TRBV18 and TRBJ2-1, is as follows: NAGVMQNPRHLVRRRGQEARLRCSPMKGHSHVYWYRQLPEEGLKFMVYLQKENIIDESGMPKERFSAEFPKEGPSILRIQQVVRGDSAAYFCASSPRQGQTNEQFFGPGTRLTVL.